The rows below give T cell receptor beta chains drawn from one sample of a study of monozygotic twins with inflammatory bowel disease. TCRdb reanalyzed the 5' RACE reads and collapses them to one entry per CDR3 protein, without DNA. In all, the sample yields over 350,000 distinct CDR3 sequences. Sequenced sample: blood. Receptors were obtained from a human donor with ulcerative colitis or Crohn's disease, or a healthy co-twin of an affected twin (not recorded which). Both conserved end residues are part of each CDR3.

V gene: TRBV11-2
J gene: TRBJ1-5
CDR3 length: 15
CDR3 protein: CASSLGADSNQPQHF

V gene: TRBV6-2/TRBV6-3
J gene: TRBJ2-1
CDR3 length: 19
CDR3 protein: CASSRPGTGVFSSYNEQFF

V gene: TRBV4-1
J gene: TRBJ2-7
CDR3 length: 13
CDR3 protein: CASSPYDRVGQYF

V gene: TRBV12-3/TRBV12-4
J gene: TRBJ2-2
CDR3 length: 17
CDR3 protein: CASRPGTGAPNTGELFF

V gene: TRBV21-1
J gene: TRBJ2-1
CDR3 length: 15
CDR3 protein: CASSKDGFKQGAGFF

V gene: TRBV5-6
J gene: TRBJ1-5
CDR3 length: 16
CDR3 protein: CASSHRTGGANQPQHF

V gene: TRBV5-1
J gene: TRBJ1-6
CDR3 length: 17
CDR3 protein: CASSDGQPSSYNSPLHF

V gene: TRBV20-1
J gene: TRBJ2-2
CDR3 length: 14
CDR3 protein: CSAPWGGGVGELFF

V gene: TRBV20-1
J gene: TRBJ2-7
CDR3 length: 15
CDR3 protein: CSANPTSGATYEQYF

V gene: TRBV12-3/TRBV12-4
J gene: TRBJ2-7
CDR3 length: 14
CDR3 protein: CASSPGMDSYEQYF

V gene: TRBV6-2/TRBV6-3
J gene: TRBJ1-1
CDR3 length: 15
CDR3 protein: CASSYSQVGRTEAFF

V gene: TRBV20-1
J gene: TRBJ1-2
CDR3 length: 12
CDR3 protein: CSARLFIGGYTF

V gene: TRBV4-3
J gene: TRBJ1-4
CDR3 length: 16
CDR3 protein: CASSQGRNRKNEKLFF

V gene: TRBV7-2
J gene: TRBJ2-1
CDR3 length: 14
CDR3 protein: CASSSQGIGDEQFF

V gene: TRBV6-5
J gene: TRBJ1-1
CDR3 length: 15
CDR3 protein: CASSYTPRRNTEAFF

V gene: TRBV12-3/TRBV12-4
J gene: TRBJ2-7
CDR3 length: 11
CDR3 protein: CASSLGSDRYF

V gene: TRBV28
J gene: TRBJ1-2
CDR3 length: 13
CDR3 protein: CASSLWPTYGYTF

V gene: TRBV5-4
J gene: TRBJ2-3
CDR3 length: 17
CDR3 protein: CASSSVLPGAGIDTQYF

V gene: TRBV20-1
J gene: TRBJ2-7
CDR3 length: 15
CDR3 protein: CSAAKTGAFSYEQYF

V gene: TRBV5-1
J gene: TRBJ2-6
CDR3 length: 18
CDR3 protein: CASSLALGRYSGANVLTF

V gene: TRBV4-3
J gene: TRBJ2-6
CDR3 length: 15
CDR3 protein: CASSPVTSGANVLTF

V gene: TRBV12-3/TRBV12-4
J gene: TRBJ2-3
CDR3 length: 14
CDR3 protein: CASSLAMILDTQYF

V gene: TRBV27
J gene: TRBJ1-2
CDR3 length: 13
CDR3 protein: CASSPAPGAGYTF

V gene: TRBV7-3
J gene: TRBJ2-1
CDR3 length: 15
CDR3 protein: CASSLTGDTYNEQFF

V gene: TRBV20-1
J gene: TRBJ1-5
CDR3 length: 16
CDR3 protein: CSARVSRPAGNQPQHF

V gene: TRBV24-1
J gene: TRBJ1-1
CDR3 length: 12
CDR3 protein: CATSDANTEAFF

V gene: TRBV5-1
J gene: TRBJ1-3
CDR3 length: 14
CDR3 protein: CASSLAAYGNTIYF

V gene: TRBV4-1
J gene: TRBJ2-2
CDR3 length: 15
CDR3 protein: CASSQGTRNTGELFF

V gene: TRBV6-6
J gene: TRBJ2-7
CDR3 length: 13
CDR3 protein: CASSYPPEREQYF

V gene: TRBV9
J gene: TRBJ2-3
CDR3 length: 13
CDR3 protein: CASSVVPPDTQYF

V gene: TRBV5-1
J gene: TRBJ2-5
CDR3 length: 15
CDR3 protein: CASSLSTGRGETQYF